The 27 T cell receptor beta chains in this list originate from one sample, sequenced in a study of CD8 T cells in ankylosing spondylitis. Regarding the study as a whole: Seemingly distinctive of ankylosing spondylitis blood was a TCR beta motif formed by eight highly homologous variants.

Their target antigens are unknown. Via MiXCR, TCRdb re-called the 5' RACE reads, giving one row per CDR3 protein. The sample contains about 330,000 distinct CDR3 sequences, less than 9.5% of which appear only once. Sequences were obtained from blood, either unsorted or a sorted T cell fraction (not recorded which). These receptors were taken from a male donor with ankylosing spondylitis.

This clonotype occurred many times. This chain joins TRBV6-1 and TRBJ1-5, with D possibly TRBD1 on 6 matching bases. This CDR3 contains 15 residues. Trimming removed 5 bases at V and 3 bases at J, with 14 bases between. From germline, CDR1 is MNHNS and CDR2 SASEGT. As DNA, the CDR3 is TGTGCCAGCAGTACAGGGTCGGGGCACAATCAGCCCCAGCATTTT. Translating it yields CASSTGSGHNQPQHF.

This clonotype was counted only a few times. CDR3 region: CASSLAGVSGYYNEQFF. The CDR3, as DNA: TGCGCCAGCAGCTTGGCCGGGGTTAGCGGATACTACAATGAGCAGTTCTTC. This sequence joins TRBV5-1 and TRBJ2-1; a weak D match, TRBD2 (6 bases). The germline V and J ends were trimmed by 0 bases and 3 bases, with 16 bases remaining between them. From germline, CDR1 is SGHRS and CDR2 YFSETQ. This CDR3 comprises 17 residues.

At least ten counts were recorded for this clonotype. The chain recombines TRBV5-1 with TRBJ2-5; 8 bases align to TRBD2. V lost 1 base and J lost 2; bases outside the gene matches: 1. CDR3 size: 14 residues. CDR1 SGHRS and CDR2 YFSETQ come from the germline V gene. CDR3 protein: CASSLTSGQETQYF. The CDR3 DNA reads TGCGCCAGCAGCTTGACTAGCGGACAAGAGACCCAGTACTTC.

The genes are TRBV7-3 and TRBJ2-5, with TRBD1 identical over 7 bases. There are 15 residues in the CDR3. V was pared by 5 bases and J by 1 base, with 7 bases of the junction left unmatched. Per the germline V gene, CDR1 is SGHTA and CDR2 is FQGTGA. The CDR3 DNA is TGTGCCAGCAGCCCGACAGGGAGAGGCCAAGAGACCCAGTACTTC. Translation: CASSPTGRGQETQYF.

This clonotype was seen a few times. The chain recombines TRBV7-2 with TRBJ2-1; 8 nucleotides align to TRBD2. In germline, CDR1 is SGHTA, CDR2 FQGNSA. With V trimmed by 3 bases and J by 8 bases, 6 bases remained unmatched. CDR3 length: 14 residues. CDR3 amino acids: CASSFPGLGYEQFF. CDR3 coding DNA: TGTGCCAGCAGCTTTCCGGGACTAGGATATGAGCAGTTCTTC.

This chain connects TRBV11-3 to TRBJ2-2; a weak D match, TRBD2 (5 bases). This CDR3 is built from 15 residues. Trimming took 4 bases from V and 6 from J, leaving 15 bases between them. The germline V gene encodes CDR1 SGHNT and CDR2 YENEEA. CDR3 DNA sequence: TGTGCCAGCAGCTCCCCCATCGGACTGGCCGGGGAGCTGTTTTTT. It yields the protein CASSSPIGLAGELFF.

The chain joins TRBV6-2 or TRBV6-3 to TRBJ2-3; 7 nucleotides align to TRBD2. The CDR3 is 14 amino acids. CDR1 and CDR2 from the germline V gene are MNHEY and SVGEGT. V lost 2 bases to trimming and J lost 5 bases; unmatched junction nucleotides: 4. The CDR3 loop is CASSYREALDTQYF. The CDR3 nucleotides are TGTGCCAGCAGTTACCGGGAGGCGTTAGATACGCAGTATTTT.

This clonotype was recorded at least ten times. The chain joins TRBV29-1 to TRBJ2-7; the match to TRBD2 covers 8 bases. The CDR3 is 13 residues long. The V segment lost 5 bases and the J segment 5 bases; nucleotides outside the gene matches: 8. Germline CDR1 and CDR2: SQVTM and ANQGSEA. Here the CDR3 reads CSVQVSGANEQYF. CDR3 bases: TGCAGCGTTCAGGTTAGCGGGGCCAACGAGCAGTACTTC.

This clonotype was seen ten or more times. The gene calls are TRBV9 and TRBJ2-7; D may match TRBD1 or TRBD2 (5 bases each). V was shortened by 0 bases and J by 2 bases, with 12 bases between the two germline ends. Germline CDR1 and CDR2: SGDLS and YYNGEE. CDR3 size: 15 residues. The CDR3 reads CASSVGRGDTYEQYF. The CDR3 DNA is TGTGCCAGCAGCGTAGGACGGGGCGATACCTACGAGCAGTACTTC.

This clonotype has ten or more counts. The rearrangement links TRBV5-1 to TRBJ2-7, with 8 bases lining up with TRBD1. The ends lost 6 bases at V and 5 bases at J; junction bases unmatched: 16. The germline V gene has CDR1 SGHRS and CDR2 YFSETQ. CDR3 size: 16 residues. CDR3 bases: TGCGCCAGCACCATGGACAGGGTTACTCCGTCGGACGAGCAGTACTTC. The encoded protein is CASTMDRVTPSDEQYF.

Here the CDR3 DNA reads TGCAGCGTTGGTGACTGGGCGTCTAATGAAAAACTGTTTTTT. It specifies CSVGDWASNEKLFF. J is TRBJ1-4 and V is TRBV29-1; no reliable D call. Trimming cost V 4 bases and J 3 bases, with 12 bases left between them. The CDR3 contains 14 residues. The germline CDR1 and CDR2 sequences are SQVTM and ANQGSEA. The full variable domain, its missing parts supplied by reference TRBV29-1 and TRBJ1-4, is SAVISQKPSRDICQRGTSLTIQCQVDSQVTMMFWYRQQPGQSLTLIATANQGSEATYESGFVIDKFPISRPNLTFSTLTVSNMSPEDSSIYLCSVGDWASNEKLFFGSGTQLSVL.

V usage is TRBV20-1 and J usage is TRBJ2-7; tentative D call: TRBD2 (6 bases). The CDR3 totals 13 residues. Trimming left V 1 base short and J 3 bases short, with 10 bases between. CDR1 and CDR2 from the germline V gene are DFQATT and SNEGSKA (reference sequence). The chain's CDR3 is CSARGGIFYEQYF. In DNA, the CDR3 is TGCAGTGCTAGAGGCGGGATTTTCTACGAGCAGTACTTC.

The chain employs TRBV5-1 and TRBJ2-7; no clear D gene. The length of the CDR3 is 12 residues. V dropped 5 bases and J dropped 3 bases, with 9 bases sitting between them. Germline V gene sequence: CDR1 SGHRS, CDR2 YFSETQ. In DNA form, the CDR3 reads TGCGCCAGCAGATGGAATAACTACGAGCAGTACTTC. Amino acid sequence: CASRWNNYEQYF.

This clonotype was found a few times. The gene calls are TRBV5-1 and TRBJ2-5; no clear D gene. V gave up 0 bases and J gave up 1 base, with 10 bases separating them. CDR3 length: 15 amino acids. Per germline, CDR1 SGHRS and CDR2 YFSETQ. The CDR3 sequence is CASSLVVAGQETQYF. The CDR3 nucleotides are TGCGCCAGCAGCTTGGTCGTAGCAGGCCAAGAGACCCAGTACTTC. Full variable domain (remainder filled in from reference TRBV5-1 and TRBJ2-5): KAGVTQTPRYLIKTRGQQVTLSCSPISGHRSVSWYQQTPGQGLQFLFEYFSETQRNKGNFPGRFSGRQFSNSRSEMNVSTLELGDSALYLCASSLVVAGQETQYFGPGTRLLVL.

This clonotype was seen at least ten times. The gene calls are TRBV12-3 or TRBV12-4 and TRBJ1-3, with D hard to call. The V gene lost 5 bases and the J gene lost 1 base, with 9 bases spanning the gap. The CDR3 is 14 amino acids. In DNA, the CDR3 is TGTGCCAGCAGTCGCTCCACATCTGGAAACACCATATATTTT. Protein product: CASSRSTSGNTIYF.

This clonotype has a count of ten or more. The rearrangement joins TRBV24-1 to TRBJ2-1, with D possibly matching TRBD2 (5 bases). CDR1 is KGHDR, CDR2 SFDVKD, per germline. The CDR3 sequence is 11 residues long. Trimming shortened V by 8 bases and J by 10 bases, and 11 bases separated the two germline ends. DNA for the CDR3: TGTGCCACCACCACGGGGAGCGAGCAGTTCTTC. It yields the protein CATTTGSEQFF.

This clonotype was recorded many times. The V call is TRBV5-6, the J call TRBJ2-7; TRBD2 aligns across 8 bases. This CDR3 has 16 residues. Per germline, CDR1 SGHDT and CDR2 YYEEEE. Trimming took 3 bases from V and 6 from J; bases not matched to a gene: 14. The CDR3 here is CASSSTIQREKREQYF. The CDR3 region has the DNA TGTGCCAGCAGCTCAACGATTCAGCGGGAGAAGCGCGAGCAGTACTTC.

This clonotype was counted only a few times. This chain uses TRBV20-1 with TRBJ2-1; 11 bases match TRBD1. The V gene's germline CDR1 is DFQATT and CDR2 SNEGSKA (reference sequence). Germline trimming cut 6 bases from V and 4 bases from J; bases unmatched to any gene: 5. This CDR3 is built from 14 residues. The CDR3 bases are TGCAGTGCCCAGGACAGGGGGCTTTACAATGAGCAGTTCTTC. It codes for CSAQDRGLYNEQFF.

This clonotype was observed many times. The J gene is TRBJ1-1, the V gene TRBV7-9, with D perhaps matching TRBD1 (5 bases). Trimming pared 4 bases from V and 0 bases from J, leaving 12 bases between. Germline CDR1 SEHNR, CDR2 FQNEAQ (reference sequence). The length of the CDR3 is 15 residues. The CDR3 nucleotides read TGTGCCAGCAGCTCGGCCCAGGGCGTGAACACTGAAGCTTTCTTT. Protein: CASSSAQGVNTEAFF.

This clonotype has only a few counts. The genes are TRBV5-1 and TRBJ2-2; D is uncertain. Germline lookup yields CDR1 SGHRS and CDR2 YFSETQ. Trimming shortened V by 6 bases and J by 1 base, and 13 bases separated the two germline ends. This CDR3 has 15 amino acids. The CDR3 sequence is CASTPTTLNTGELFF. The CDR3, as DNA: TGCGCCAGCACCCCGACGACACTGAACACCGGGGAGCTGTTTTTT. Full variable domain (missing parts from reference TRBV5-1 and TRBJ2-2): KAGVTQTPRYLIKTRGQQVTLSCSPISGHRSVSWYQQTPGQGLQFLFEYFSETQRNKGNFPGRFSGRQFSNSRSEMNVSTLELGDSALYLCASTPTTLNTGELFFGEGSRLTVL.

This rearrangement joins TRBV6-1 to TRBJ2-7; the match to TRBD1 covers 7 bases. The CDR3 has 15 residues. V lost 6 bases to trimming and J lost 0 bases; unmatched junction nucleotides: 8. Germline CDR1 MNHNS, CDR2 SASEGT. Written as DNA, the CDR3 is TGTGCCAGCAGGCCGCACAGGGGCTACTCCTACGAGCAGTACTTC. It translates to CASRPHRGYSYEQYF.

This clonotype was seen a handful of times. The CDR3 loop reads CSVEGTAYQETQYF. CDR3 nucleotides: TGCAGCGTTGAAGGGACAGCGTACCAAGAGACCCAGTACTTC. This chain links TRBV29-1 with TRBJ2-5, with a tentative D call TRBD1 (6 bases). V lost 1 base and J 0 bases, leaving 9 bases between the germline ends. Germline CDR1 SQVTM, CDR2 ANQGSEA. The CDR3 runs to 14 residues.

This clonotype was observed many times. The chain links TRBV7-9 to TRBJ1-5, with D unclear. The CDR3 sequence is 12 residues long. CDR1 and CDR2 (germline): SEHNR, FQNEAQ (reference sequence). V dropped 4 bases and J dropped 5 bases, with 6 bases sitting between them. CDR3 protein: CASSSADQPQHF. The CDR3 nucleotides read TGTGCCAGCAGCTCGGCCGATCAGCCCCAGCATTTT.

This chain uses TRBV30 with TRBJ2-1; D is tentatively TRBD1 or TRBD2 (6 bases each). CDR1 and CDR2 from the germline V gene are GTSNPN and SVGIG (reference sequence). V lost 8 bases, J lost 2 bases, and 10 bases lay in between. The CDR3 sequence is 12 residues long. The CDR3 is CAGGRAYNEQFF. For the CDR3, the DNA is TGTGCCGGGGGGCGTGCCTACAATGAGCAGTTCTTC.

This clonotype was recorded a few times. J is TRBJ1-5 and V is TRBV5-6; the D gene is possibly TRBD1 (5 bases). Looked up from germline, CDR1 is SGHDT and CDR2 is YYEEEE. The CDR3 length is 14 residues. V gave up 2 bases and J gave up 6 bases, with 12 bases separating them. The CDR3 nucleotides are TGTGCCAGCAGCTTTCAGGGTTTCACTCAGCCCCAGCATTTT. As protein: CASSFQGFTQPQHF.

This chain connects TRBV3-1 to TRBJ2-1, with no clear D. This CDR3 comprises 14 residues. V dropped 4 bases and J dropped 8 bases, with 15 bases sitting between them. Looked up from germline, CDR1 is LGHDT and CDR2 is YNNKEL (reference sequence). CDR3 amino acids: CASSLSRGSYEQFF. The DNA for the CDR3 is TGTGCCAGCAGCCTTTCGAGAGGTTCATATGAGCAGTTCTTC.

The chain is built from TRBV6-1 and TRBJ2-7, with D perhaps TRBD2 (7 bases). Trimming shortened V by 2 bases and J by 2 bases, and 13 bases separated the two germline ends. CDR3 length equals 15 residues. Germline V lookup: CDR1 MNHNS, CDR2 SASEGT. CDR3 DNA sequence: TGTGCCAGCAGTGAAAGGGAGGGGGGGGCCTACGAGCAGTACTTC. This gives the protein CASSEREGGAYEQYF.